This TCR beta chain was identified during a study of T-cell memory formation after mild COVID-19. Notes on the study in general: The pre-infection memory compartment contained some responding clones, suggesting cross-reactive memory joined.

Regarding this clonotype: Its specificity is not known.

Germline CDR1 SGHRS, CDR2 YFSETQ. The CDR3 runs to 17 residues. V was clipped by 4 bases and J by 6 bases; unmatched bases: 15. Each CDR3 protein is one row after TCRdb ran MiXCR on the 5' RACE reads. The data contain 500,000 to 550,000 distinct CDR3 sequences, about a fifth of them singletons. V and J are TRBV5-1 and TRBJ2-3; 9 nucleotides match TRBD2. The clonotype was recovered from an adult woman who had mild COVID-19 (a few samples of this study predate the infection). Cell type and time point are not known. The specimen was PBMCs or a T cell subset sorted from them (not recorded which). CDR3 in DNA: TGCGCCAGCAGCGAACCTAAGACTAGCGGACTGGGGGATACGCAGTATTTT. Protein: CASSEPKTSGLGDTQYF. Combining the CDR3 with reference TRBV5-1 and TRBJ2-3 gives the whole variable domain KAGVTQTPRYLIKTRGQQVTLSCSPISGHRSVSWYQQTPGQGLQFLFEYFSETQRNKGNFPGRFSGRQFSNSRSEMNVSTLELGDSALYLCASSEPKTSGLGDTQYFGPGTRLTVL.